These 27 T cell receptor beta chains were all obtained from the same sample, sequenced in a study of T-cell reconstitution after alpha-beta-depleted transplantation in children. During its preparation, the TCRbeta library received unique molecular identifiers. TCRdb re-derived calls from the PCR reads in MiXCR, one entry per CDR3 protein. The sample comprises nearly 550,000 distinct CDR3 sequences, around 20% of which are singletons, and roughly 3.3% rests with the top ten. This material consisted of PBMCs from the stem cell graft donor, taken from the stem cell graft. The receptors stem from a human donor who donated a stem cell graft to a child with acute lymphoblastic leukemia.

This clonotype has a handful of counts. The V call is TRBV20-1, the J call TRBJ2-7; D is unresolved. Trimming left V 0 bases short and J 4 bases short, with 10 bases between. The germline gives CDR1 DFQATT, CDR2 SNEGSKA (reference sequence). The CDR3 is made up of 13 amino acids. CDR3 protein: CSARDLYVYEQYF. As DNA, the CDR3 is TGCAGTGCTAGAGATCTGTACGTTTACGAGCAGTACTTC.

The chain is built from TRBV12-3 or TRBV12-4 and TRBJ2-2, with 8 nucleotides matching TRBD1. CDR3 length: 15 amino acids. The ends lost 2 bases at V and 4 bases at J; junction bases unmatched: 3. Here the CDR3 DNA reads TGTGCCAGCAGTTTACCGGACAGGGTCACCGGGGAGCTGTTTTTT. This sequence encodes CASSLPDRVTGELFF.

This sequence joins TRBV20-1 and TRBJ2-7; the match to TRBD2 covers 8 bases. The V gene end was trimmed by 0 bases and the J gene end by 0 bases; junction bases not matched to a gene: 7. This CDR3 spans 16 amino acids. Germline V gene sequence: CDR1 DFQATT, CDR2 SNEGSKA (reference sequence). The CDR3 reads CSARDVSGTSSYEQYF. The CDR3 coding sequence is TGCAGTGCTAGAGATGTTAGCGGGACGAGCTCCTACGAGCAGTACTTC.

This clonotype occurred a few times. J is TRBJ2-1 and V is TRBV29-1; unclear D gene. The germline V gene encodes CDR1 SQVTM and CDR2 ANQGSEA. The CDR3 sequence is 15 residues long. Trimming removed 6 bases from V and 4 bases from J, with 19 bases in between. The DNA of the CDR3 is TGCAGCGTCCCCGGACGGATGAATAAGTACAATGAGCAGTTCTTC. Translated: CSVPGRMNKYNEQFF.

This rearrangement joins TRBV20-1 to TRBJ1-1; TRBD1 agrees at 10 bases. Germline V gene sequence: CDR1 DFQATT, CDR2 SNEGSKA (reference sequence). CDR3 length: 15 amino acids. Trimming at V came to 2 bases and at J to 1 base, leaving 4 bases not matched to a gene. The CDR3 DNA sequence: TGCAGTGCTAGACCATGGGACAGGGGGAACACTGAAGCTTTCTTT. This codes for CSARPWDRGNTEAFF.

The chain is built from TRBV29-1 and TRBJ2-1; 12 nucleotides line up with TRBD2. CDR1 SQVTM and CDR2 ANQGSEA come from the germline V gene. V shed 7 bases, J shed 4 bases, and the junction held 5 bases outside the gene matches. The CDR3 is 14 residues long. CDR3 bases: TGCAGCGCCGACGGGACTAGCGGGTACAATGAGCAGTTCTTC. Translation gives CSADGTSGYNEQFF.

This clonotype was observed a handful of times. CDR3 amino acids: CASSLYGTQYF. The CDR3 nucleotides are TGTGCCAGCAGTTTGTACGGTACGCAGTATTTT. The rearrangement links TRBV12-3 or TRBV12-4 to TRBJ2-3; D is unclear. The V end lost 3 bases, the J end lost 8 bases, and 6 bases lay between the germline ends. The CDR3 length is 11 residues.

V usage is TRBV3-1 and J usage is TRBJ2-1, with 7 bases identical to TRBD2. The CDR3 has 16 residues. J gave up 6 bases and V 4 bases, and 12 bases lay outside the gene matches. Germline-derived CDR1 and CDR2 are LGHDT and YNNKEL (reference sequence). The CDR3 loop is CASSRTTSAVSNEQFF. CDR3 in DNA: TGTGCCAGCAGCCGAACCACTAGCGCAGTTTCCAATGAGCAGTTCTTC.

The chain links TRBV27 to TRBJ1-2; no reliable D call. V dropped 6 bases and J dropped 3 bases, with 11 bases sitting between them. This CDR3 is 13 amino acids long. Per germline, CDR1 MNHEY and CDR2 SMNVEV (reference sequence). CDR3 in amino acids: CASRGRLHYGYTF. DNA of the CDR3: TGTGCCAGCAGAGGACGCCTGCACTATGGCTACACCTTC.

This clonotype came up a few times. The chain uses TRBV6-5 and TRBJ2-7; perhaps TRBD2 as D (6 bases). The V end was cut by 2 bases, the J end by 4 bases, with 12 bases between. Germline CDR1 MNHEY, CDR2 SVGAGI. The CDR3 sequence is 14 residues long. CDR3 residues: CASSYGTPPYEQYF. CDR3 DNA sequence: TGTGCCAGCAGTTACGGGACTCCACCGTACGAGCAGTACTTC.

The chain is built from TRBV7-9 and TRBJ1-1; the D gene is possibly TRBD1 (6 bases). This CDR3 has 16 amino acids. V shed 1 base and J shed 1 base, with 13 bases lying between them. From germline, CDR1 is SEHNR and CDR2 FQNEAQ (reference sequence). CDR3 DNA sequence: TGTGCCAGCAGCTTAGGGGGGGGCGCCACGAACACTGAAGCTTTCTTT. This codes for CASSLGGGATNTEAFF.

The chain links TRBV5-1 to TRBJ1-5, with D maybe TRBD1 (6 bases). CDR3 length: 15 amino acids. V was shortened by 2 bases and J by 4 bases, with 13 bases between the two germline ends. The germline V gene has CDR1 SGHRS and CDR2 YFSETQ. CDR3 region: CASSFGQSPNQPQHF. The CDR3 DNA follows: TGCGCCAGCAGCTTCGGACAGTCCCCGAATCAGCCCCAGCATTTT.

This clonotype has only one observation. J is TRBJ1-2 and V is TRBV6-2 or TRBV6-3, with D hard to call. This CDR3 is 14 amino acids long. Germline V gives CDR1 MNHEY, CDR2 SVGEGT. Trimming shortened V by 6 bases and J by 4 bases, and 15 bases separated the two germline ends. The CDR3 DNA follows: TGTGCCAGCAGAAACACCGGCAGGTTCTATGGCTACACCTTC. It yields the protein CASRNTGRFYGYTF.

The V call is TRBV28, the J call TRBJ2-5; D might be TRBD2 (6 bases). Trimming removed 1 base from V and 0 bases from J, with 9 bases in between. The CDR3 covers 15 residues. Germline V CDR1 and CDR2: MDHEN, SYDVKM. The CDR3 nucleotides read TGTGCCAGCAGTTTATACGGGGGTAACCAAGAGACCCAGTACTTC. Translating it yields CASSLYGGNQETQYF.

J is TRBJ2-3 and V is TRBV12-3 or TRBV12-4, with 11 bases lining up with TRBD1. J gave up 5 bases and V 6 bases, and 10 bases lay outside the gene matches. This CDR3 has 16 amino acids. The DNA for the CDR3 is TGTGCCAGCAGAAGGGCCGGGACAGGGGGTATAGATACGCAGTATTTT. It codes for CASRRAGTGGIDTQYF.

The table lists this clonotype with a few counts. This chain uses TRBV4-1 with TRBJ2-3; D remains ambiguous. The CDR3 is 14 amino acids. V gave up 5 bases and J gave up 6 bases, with 15 bases separating them. CDR1 is MGHRA, CDR2 YSYEKL, per germline. The CDR3 spells CASSWGSFLDTQYF. DNA of the CDR3: TGCGCCAGCAGCTGGGGTTCGTTCCTGGATACGCAGTATTTT.

This clonotype has just a few counts. The chain combines TRBV15 with TRBJ1-2; TRBD1 agrees at 8 bases. CDR3 length equals 15 residues. Trimming took 0 bases from V and 7 from J; bases not matched to a gene: 7. Germline V gene lookup returns CDR1 LNHNV and CDR2 YYDKDF (reference sequence). The CDR3 here is CATSRDRQGAVGYTF. The DNA for the CDR3 is TGTGCCACCAGCAGAGATAGGCAGGGGGCCGTTGGCTACACCTTC.

The rearrangement joins TRBV9 to TRBJ2-2, with D perhaps matching TRBD2 (6 bases). Germline values: CDR1 SGDLS, CDR2 YYNGEE. Trimming removed 3 bases at V and 0 bases at J, with 15 bases between. The CDR3 covers 17 residues. CDR3 residues: CASSGRDALANTGELFF. The CDR3 nucleotides are TGTGCCAGCAGCGGGAGGGATGCTTTGGCGAACACCGGGGAGCTGTTTTTT. Filled out from reference TRBV9 and TRBJ2-2, the complete variable domain reads DSGVTQTPKHLITATGQRVTLRCSPRSGDLSVYWYQQSLDQGLQFLIQYYNGEERAKGNILERFSAQQFPDLHSELNLSSLELGDSALYFCASSGRDALANTGELFFGEGSRLTVL.

This clonotype was detected only a few times. The genes are TRBV10-3 and TRBJ2-7; 7 bases map to TRBD1. The germline CDR1 and CDR2 sequences are ENHRY and SYGVKD. The CDR3 is made up of 15 amino acids. The trim removed 0 bases at V and 2 bases at J, leaving 4 bases unmatched. The CDR3 loop reads CAISESTGAPYEQYF. DNA of the CDR3: TGTGCCATCAGTGAGTCCACAGGGGCACCCTACGAGCAGTACTTC.

There are a few counts of this clonotype. V gene TRBV10-1 combines with J gene TRBJ2-2, with 7 bases fitting TRBD2. CDR3 length: 17 amino acids. Looked up from germline, CDR1 is WNHNN and CDR2 is SYGVQD (reference sequence). J gave up 5 bases and V 2 bases, and 11 bases lay outside the gene matches. DNA of the CDR3: TGCGCCAGCAGTGAGCCTGAAGCGGGAAGCCTGACCGGGGAGCTGTTTTTT. Protein: CASSEPEAGSLTGELFF.

This clonotype was observed a handful of times. The rearrangement links TRBV20-1 to TRBJ2-7, with TRBD2 matching 10 bases. The CDR3 has 15 residues. Germline V gives CDR1 DFQATT, CDR2 SNEGSKA (reference sequence). V dropped 6 bases and J dropped 3; count of bases not matched to a gene: 11. The CDR3 bases are TGCAGTGCGCCCCTGACGACTAGCGGGTTCTACGAGCAGTACTTC. Translation: CSAPLTTSGFYEQYF.

In this sample, this clonotype turned up a few times. The chain links TRBV29-1 to TRBJ1-5; 9 bases match TRBD1. Per germline, CDR1 SQVTM and CDR2 ANQGSEA. The CDR3 consists of 14 residues. The ends lost 5 bases at V and 5 bases at J; junction bases unmatched: 7. Here the CDR3 DNA reads TGCAGCGTTCGGGGACAGGGATTCGATCAGCCCCAGCATTTT. This encodes CSVRGQGFDQPQHF.

The V and J genes are TRBV7-9 and TRBJ1-2; D is possibly TRBD1 (5 bases). Germline V gene sequence: CDR1 SEHNR, CDR2 FQNEAQ (reference sequence). The V gene lost 5 bases and the J gene lost 7 bases, with 14 bases spanning the gap. The CDR3 is 13 residues long. This CDR3 reads CASSEGPGRGYTF. As DNA, the CDR3 is TGTGCCAGCAGCGAGGGGCCAGGGCGTGGCTACACCTTC.

The rearrangement joins TRBV20-1 to TRBJ1-1; a possible D gene is TRBD1 (5 bases). Germline CDR1 is DFQATT and CDR2 is SNEGSKA (reference sequence). Trimming pared 2 bases from V and 1 base from J, leaving 14 bases between. The CDR3 is 15 amino acids. CDR3 nucleotide sequence: TGCAGTGCTAGATCCCCTTGGGGGGGGAACACTGAAGCTTTCTTT. Protein: CSARSPWGGNTEAFF.

This clonotype appeared a few times. This chain joins TRBV28 and TRBJ1-4; D remains ambiguous. The ends were cut back, 3 bases at V and 7 bases at J, with 30 bases in the middle. CDR3 length equals 20 residues. Germline V gives CDR1 MDHEN, CDR2 SYDVKM. CDR3 nucleotide sequence: TGTGCCAGCAGTTTCCTTTCCTCCTTCGGATCTTCCGGTTGGAGTGAAAAACTGTTTTTT. This translates into CASSFLSSFGSSGWSEKLFF.

This clonotype was counted between two and nine times. The V gene is TRBV20-1, the J gene TRBJ2-5, with D hard to call. The CDR3 totals 11 residues. CDR1 DFQATT and CDR2 SNEGSKA come from the germline V gene (reference sequence). Trimming removed 2 bases at V and 2 bases at J, with 3 bases between. The CDR3 nucleotides read TGCAGTGCTAGACAGCAAGAGACCCAGTACTTC. Translated, it gives CSARQQETQYF.

This clonotype has just a few counts. This chain uses TRBV24-1 with TRBJ2-3; D not certain. Germline CDR1 is KGHDR and CDR2 is SFDVKD. The germline V and J ends were trimmed by 10 bases and 0 bases, with 16 bases remaining between them. The CDR3 is made up of 15 amino acids. The CDR3 reads CATGMVDASTDTQYF. CDR3 coding DNA: TGTGCCACAGGGATGGTGGATGCTAGCACAGATACGCAGTATTTT.